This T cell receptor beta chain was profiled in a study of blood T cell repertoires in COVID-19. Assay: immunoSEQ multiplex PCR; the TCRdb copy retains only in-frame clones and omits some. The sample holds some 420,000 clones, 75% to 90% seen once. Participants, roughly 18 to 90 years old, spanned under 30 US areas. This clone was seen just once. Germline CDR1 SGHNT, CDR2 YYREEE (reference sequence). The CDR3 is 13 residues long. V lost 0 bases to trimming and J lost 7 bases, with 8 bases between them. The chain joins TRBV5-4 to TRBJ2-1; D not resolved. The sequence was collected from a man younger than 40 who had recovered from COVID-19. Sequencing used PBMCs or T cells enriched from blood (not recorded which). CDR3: CASSLVLRNEQFF. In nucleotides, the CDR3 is TGTGCCAGCAGCTTGGTACTGCGTAATGAGCAGTTCTTC.